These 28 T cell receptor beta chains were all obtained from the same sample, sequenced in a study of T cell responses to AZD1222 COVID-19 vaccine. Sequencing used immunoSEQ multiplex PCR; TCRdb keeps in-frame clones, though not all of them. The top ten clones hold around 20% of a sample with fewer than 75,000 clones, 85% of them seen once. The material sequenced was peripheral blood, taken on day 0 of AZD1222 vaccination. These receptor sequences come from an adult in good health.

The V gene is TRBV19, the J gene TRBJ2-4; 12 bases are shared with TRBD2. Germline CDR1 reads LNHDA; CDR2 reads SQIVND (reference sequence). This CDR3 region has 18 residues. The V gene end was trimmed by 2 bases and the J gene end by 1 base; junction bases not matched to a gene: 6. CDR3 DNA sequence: TGTGCCAGTAGTATACGTACTAGCGGGGGGTCTGCCAAAAACATTCAGTACTTC. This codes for CASSIRTSGGSAKNIQYF.

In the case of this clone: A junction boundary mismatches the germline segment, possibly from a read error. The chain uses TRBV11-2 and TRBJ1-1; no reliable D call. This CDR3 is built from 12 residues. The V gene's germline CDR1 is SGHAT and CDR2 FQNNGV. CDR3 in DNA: TGTGCCAGCAGCTTAGATTCGATCCAGAACCACTTT. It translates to CASSLDSIQNHF.

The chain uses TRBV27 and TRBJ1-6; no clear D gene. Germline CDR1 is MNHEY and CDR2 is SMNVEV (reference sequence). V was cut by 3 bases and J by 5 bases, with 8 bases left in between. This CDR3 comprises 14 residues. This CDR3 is CASSFQAHNSPLHF. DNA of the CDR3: TGTGCCAGCAGTTTCCAGGCTCATAATTCACCCCTCCACTTT.

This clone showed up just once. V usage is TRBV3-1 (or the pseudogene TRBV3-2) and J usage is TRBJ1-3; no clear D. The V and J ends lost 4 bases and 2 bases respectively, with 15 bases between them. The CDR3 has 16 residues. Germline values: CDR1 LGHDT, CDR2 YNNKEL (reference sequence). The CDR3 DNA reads TGTGCCAGCAGCCGCGCCGGACCCGTGGCTGGAAACACCATATATTTT. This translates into CASSRAGPVAGNTIYF.

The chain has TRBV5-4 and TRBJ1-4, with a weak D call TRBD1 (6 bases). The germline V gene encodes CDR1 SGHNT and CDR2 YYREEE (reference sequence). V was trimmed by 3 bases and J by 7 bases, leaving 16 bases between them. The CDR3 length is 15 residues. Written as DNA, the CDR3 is TGTGCCAGCAGCTCAGGACAGATTCACTCTGAAAAACTGTTTTTT. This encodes CASSSGQIHSEKLFF.

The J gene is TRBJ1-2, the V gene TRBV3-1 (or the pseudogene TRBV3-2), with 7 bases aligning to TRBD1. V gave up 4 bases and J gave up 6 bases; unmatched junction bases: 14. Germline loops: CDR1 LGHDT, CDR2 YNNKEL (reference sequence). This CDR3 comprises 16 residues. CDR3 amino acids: CASSPLEGAPSDGYTF. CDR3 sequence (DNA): TGTGCCAGCAGCCCGTTGGAGGGGGCGCCGAGCGATGGCTACACCTTC.

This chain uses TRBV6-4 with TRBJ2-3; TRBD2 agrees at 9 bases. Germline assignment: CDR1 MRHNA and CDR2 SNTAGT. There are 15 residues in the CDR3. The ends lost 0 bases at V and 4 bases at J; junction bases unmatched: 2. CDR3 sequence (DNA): TGTGCCAGCAGTGACTCTAGCGGGGGCGCAGATACGCAGTATTTT. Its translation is CASSDSSGGADTQYF.

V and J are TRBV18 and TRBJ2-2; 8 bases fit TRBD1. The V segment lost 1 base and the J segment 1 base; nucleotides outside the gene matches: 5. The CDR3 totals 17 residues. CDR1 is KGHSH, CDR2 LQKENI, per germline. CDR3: CASSPLTGDMNTGELFF. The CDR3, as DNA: TGTGCCAGCTCACCACTGACAGGGGACATGAACACCGGGGAGCTGTTTTTT.

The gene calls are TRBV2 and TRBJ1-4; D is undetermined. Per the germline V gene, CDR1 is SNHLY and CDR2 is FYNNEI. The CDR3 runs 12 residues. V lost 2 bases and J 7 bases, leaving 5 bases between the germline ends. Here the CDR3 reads CASSENTEKLFF. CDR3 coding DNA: TGTGCCAGCAGTGAAAACACTGAAAAACTGTTTTTT.

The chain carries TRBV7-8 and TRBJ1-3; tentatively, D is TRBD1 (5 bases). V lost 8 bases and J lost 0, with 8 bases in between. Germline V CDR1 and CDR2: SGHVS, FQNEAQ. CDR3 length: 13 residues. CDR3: CASLRASGNTIYF. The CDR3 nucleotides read TGTGCCAGCCTCAGGGCCTCTGGAAACACCATATATTTT.

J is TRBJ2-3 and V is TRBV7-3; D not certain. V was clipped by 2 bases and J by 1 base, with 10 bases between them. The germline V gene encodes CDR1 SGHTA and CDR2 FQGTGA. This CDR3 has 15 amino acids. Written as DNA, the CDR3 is TGTGCCAGCAGCTTATTCGCGGACCGCACAGATACGCAGTATTTT. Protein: CASSLFADRTDTQYF.

For the CDR3, the DNA is TGTGCCAGCAGTTATTCGGGACAGAGCTATGGCTACACCTTC. Amino acids: CASSYSGQSYGYTF. The rearrangement links TRBV6-6 to TRBJ1-2; 7 bases are a match to TRBD1. The CDR3 extends over 14 amino acids. Per the germline V gene, CDR1 is MNHNY and CDR2 is SVGAGI (reference sequence). With V trimmed by 3 bases and J by 4 bases, 5 bases remained unmatched.

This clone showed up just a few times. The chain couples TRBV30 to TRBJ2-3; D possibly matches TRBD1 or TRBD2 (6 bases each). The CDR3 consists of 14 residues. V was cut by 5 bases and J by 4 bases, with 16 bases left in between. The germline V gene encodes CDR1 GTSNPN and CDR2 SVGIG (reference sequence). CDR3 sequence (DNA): TGTGCCTGGGGAGGGGGGCTAGGGGCAGATACGCAGTATTTT. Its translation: CAWGGGLGADTQYF.

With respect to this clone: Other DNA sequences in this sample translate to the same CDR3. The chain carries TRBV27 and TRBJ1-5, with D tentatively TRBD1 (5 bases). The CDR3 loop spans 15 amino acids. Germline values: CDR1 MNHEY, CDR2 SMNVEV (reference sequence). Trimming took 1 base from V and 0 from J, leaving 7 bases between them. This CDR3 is CASSLLTGSNQPQHF. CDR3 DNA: TGTGCCAGCAGTTTATTAACAGGTAGCAATCAGCCCCAGCATTTT.

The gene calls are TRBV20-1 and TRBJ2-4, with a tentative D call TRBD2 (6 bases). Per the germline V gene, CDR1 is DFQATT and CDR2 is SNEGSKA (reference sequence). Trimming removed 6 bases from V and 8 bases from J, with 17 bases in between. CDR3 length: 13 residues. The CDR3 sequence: CSASSGDRHIQYF. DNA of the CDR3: TGCAGTGCCAGTTCGGGGGACCGACACATTCAGTACTTC.

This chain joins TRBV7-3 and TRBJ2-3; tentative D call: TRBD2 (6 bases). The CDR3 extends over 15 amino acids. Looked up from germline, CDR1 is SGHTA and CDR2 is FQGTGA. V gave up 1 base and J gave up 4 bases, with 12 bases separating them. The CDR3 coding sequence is TGTGCCAGCAGCTTAAGCGGGGTCCCCGCAGATACGCAGTATTTT. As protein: CASSLSGVPADTQYF. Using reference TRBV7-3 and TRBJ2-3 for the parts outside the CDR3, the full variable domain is GAGVSQTPSNKVTEKGKYVELRCDPISGHTALYWYRQSLGQGPEFLIYFQGTGAADDSGLPNDRFFAVRPEGSVSTLKIQRTERGDSAVYLCASSLSGVPADTQYFGPGTRLTVL.

The CDR3 loop is CAWSLPDSLFNYGYTF. The CDR3 region has the DNA TGTGCCTGGAGTCTACCGGACAGCCTCTTTAACTATGGCTACACCTTC. The gene calls are TRBV30 and TRBJ1-2, with a tentative D call TRBD1 (6 bases). The V end lost 2 bases, the J end lost 1 base, and 17 bases lay between the germline ends. CDR1 GTSNPN and CDR2 SVGIG come from the germline V gene (reference sequence). This CDR3 comprises 16 residues.

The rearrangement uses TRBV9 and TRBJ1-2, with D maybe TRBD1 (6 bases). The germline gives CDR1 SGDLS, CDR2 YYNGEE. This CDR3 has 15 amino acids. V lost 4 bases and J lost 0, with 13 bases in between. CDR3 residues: CASSKLTGANYGYTF. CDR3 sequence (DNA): TGTGCCAGCAGCAAACTGACAGGAGCTAACTATGGCTACACCTTC.

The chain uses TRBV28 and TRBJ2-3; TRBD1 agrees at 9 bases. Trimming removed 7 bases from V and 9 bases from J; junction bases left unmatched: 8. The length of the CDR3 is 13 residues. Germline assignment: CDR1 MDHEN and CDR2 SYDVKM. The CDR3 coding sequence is TGTGCCAGCAAGGTACGCGGACAGGGGACGCAGTATTTT. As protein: CASKVRGQGTQYF.

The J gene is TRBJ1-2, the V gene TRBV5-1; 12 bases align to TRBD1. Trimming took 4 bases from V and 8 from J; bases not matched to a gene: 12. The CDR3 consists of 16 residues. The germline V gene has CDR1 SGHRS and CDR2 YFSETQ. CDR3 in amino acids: CASSLHPGQGAGGYTF. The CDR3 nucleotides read TGCGCCAGCAGCCTCCACCCGGGACAGGGGGCCGGAGGCTACACCTTC.

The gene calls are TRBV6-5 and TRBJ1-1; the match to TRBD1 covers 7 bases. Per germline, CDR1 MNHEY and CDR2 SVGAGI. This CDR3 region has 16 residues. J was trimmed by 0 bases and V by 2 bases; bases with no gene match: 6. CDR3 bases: TGTGCCAGCAGTTACACAGGGGCGTTCATGAACACTGAAGCTTTCTTT. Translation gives CASSYTGAFMNTEAFF.

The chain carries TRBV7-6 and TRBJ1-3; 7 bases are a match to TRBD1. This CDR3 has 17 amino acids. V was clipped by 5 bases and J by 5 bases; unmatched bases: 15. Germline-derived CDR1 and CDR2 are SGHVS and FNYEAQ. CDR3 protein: CASSPPTGTDHRNTIYF. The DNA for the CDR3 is TGTGCCAGCAGCCCTCCGACCGGGACAGACCATAGAAACACCATATATTTT. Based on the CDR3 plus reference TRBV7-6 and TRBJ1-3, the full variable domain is GAGVSQSPRYKVTKRGQDVALRCDPISGHVSLYWYRQALGQGPEFLTYFNYEAQQDKSGLPNDRFSAERPEGSISTLTIQRTEQRDSAMYRCASSPPTGTDHRNTIYFGEGSWLTVV.

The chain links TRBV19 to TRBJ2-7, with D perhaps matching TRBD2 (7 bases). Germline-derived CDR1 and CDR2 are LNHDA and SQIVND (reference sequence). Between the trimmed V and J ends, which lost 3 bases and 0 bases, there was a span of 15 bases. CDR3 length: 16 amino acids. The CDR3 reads CASSMGRGGRSYEQYF. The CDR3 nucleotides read TGTGCCAGTAGTATGGGGCGCGGGGGCCGCTCCTACGAGCAGTACTTC.

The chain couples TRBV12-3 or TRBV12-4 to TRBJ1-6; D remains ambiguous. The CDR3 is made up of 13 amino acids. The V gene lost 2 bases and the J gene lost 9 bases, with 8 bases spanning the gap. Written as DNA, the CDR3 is TGTGCCAGCAGTTTACTTTCGGTTTCACCCCTCCACTTT. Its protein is CASSLLSVSPLHF.

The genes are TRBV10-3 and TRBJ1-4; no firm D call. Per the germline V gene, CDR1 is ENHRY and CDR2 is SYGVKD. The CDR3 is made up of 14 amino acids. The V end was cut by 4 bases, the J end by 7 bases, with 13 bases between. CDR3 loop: CAISAGFSSEKLFF. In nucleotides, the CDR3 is TGTGCCATCAGTGCTGGGTTTTCGAGTGAAAAACTGTTTTTT.

CDR3 sequence (DNA): TGTGCCAGCAGCTCACCCAGGGGGGGGCTGGGCACCGGGGAGCTGTTTTTT. Translating it yields CASSSPRGGLGTGELFF. The chain employs TRBV11-2 and TRBJ2-2; the D gene could be TRBD1 or TRBD2 (7 bases each). Germline V CDR1 and CDR2: SGHAT, FQNNGV. V was cut by 4 bases and J by 4 bases, with 19 bases left in between. This CDR3 has 17 amino acids.

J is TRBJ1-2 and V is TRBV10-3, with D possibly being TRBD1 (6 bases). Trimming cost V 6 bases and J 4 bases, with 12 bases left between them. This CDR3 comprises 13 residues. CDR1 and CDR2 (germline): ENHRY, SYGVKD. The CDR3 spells CAIRETGSYGYTF. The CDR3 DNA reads TGTGCCATCAGAGAAACAGGGAGCTATGGCTACACCTTC.

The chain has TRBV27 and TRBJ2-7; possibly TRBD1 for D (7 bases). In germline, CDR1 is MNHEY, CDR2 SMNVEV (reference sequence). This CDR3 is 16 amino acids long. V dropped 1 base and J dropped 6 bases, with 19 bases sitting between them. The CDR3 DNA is TGTGCCAGCAGTTTATTGGGTCAGGGGGAGGTAATCGAGCAGTACTTC. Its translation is CASSLLGQGEVIEQYF.